These 8 T cell receptor beta chains share one sample of origin, sequenced in a study of blood T cell repertoires in COVID-19. Measured with immunoSEQ multiplex PCR; TCRdb has only the in-frame clones, and not every one. Here the sample spans some 120,000 clones, about 81% being singletons. The source material was peripheral blood. These receptors were taken from a man aged 25-45 years with COVID-19, enrolled during active disease.

The gene calls are TRBV3-1 (or the pseudogene TRBV3-2) and TRBJ1-2; a weak D match, TRBD1 (6 bases). Trimming cost V 0 bases and J 4 bases, with 12 bases left between them. This CDR3 has 15 residues. Per germline, CDR1 LGHDT and CDR2 YNNKEL (reference sequence). CDR3 sequence: CASSQEGGPLYGYTF. DNA of the CDR3: TGTGCCAGCAGCCAAGAGGGGGGGCCCCTCTATGGCTACACCTTC.

The rearrangement uses TRBV7-2 and TRBJ1-5, with TRBD1 matching over 9 bases. Germline lookup yields CDR1 SGHTA and CDR2 FQGNSA. The CDR3 consists of 16 residues. V was pared by 2 bases and J by 3 bases, with 5 bases of the junction left unmatched. This CDR3 is CASSLNGQGNNQPQHF. In nucleotides, the CDR3 is TGTGCCAGCAGCTTAAACGGACAGGGGAACAATCAGCCCCAGCATTTT.

This chain joins TRBV21-1 and TRBJ2-1; the table's TRBD2 call for D was not verified on the DNA. TRBV21-1 is given as a pseudogene. There are 17 residues in the CDR3. This CDR3 reads CASSKAGTSGRAREQFF. The DNA for the CDR3 is TGTGCCAGCAGCAAAGCGGGTACTAGCGGGAGGGCCCGGGAGCAGTTCTTC.

The chain joins TRBV30 to TRBJ2-7, with TRBD1 identical over 11 bases. J was trimmed by 5 bases and V by 5 bases; bases with no gene match: 14. CDR1 is GTSNPN and CDR2 is SVGIG in the germline V gene (reference sequence). The CDR3 loop spans 16 amino acids. DNA of the CDR3: TGTGCCTGGGGACCCACCCGGACAGGGGGCCGGAACGAGCAGTACTTC. It encodes CAWGPTRTGGRNEQYF. Filled out from reference TRBV30 and TRBJ2-7, the complete variable domain reads SQTIHQWPATLVQPVGSPLSLECTVEGTSNPNLYWYRQAAGRGLQLLFYSVGIGQISSEVPQNLSASRPQDRQFILSSKKLLLSDSGFYLCAWGPTRTGGRNEQYFGPGTRLTVT.

The chain carries TRBV2 and TRBJ2-3; 10 bases map to TRBD2. J lost 5 bases, V lost 2 bases, and 13 bases had no gene match. Germline CDR1 is SNHLY and CDR2 is FYNNEI. The CDR3 runs to 18 residues. CDR3 loop: CASSELGLAGARGDTQYF. The CDR3 bases are TGTGCCAGCAGTGAATTGGGGCTAGCGGGGGCCCGCGGAGATACGCAGTATTTT. The variable domain in full, completed from reference TRBV2 and TRBJ2-3, reads EPEVTQTPSHQVTQMGQEVILRCVPISNHLYFYWYRQILGQKVEFLVSFYNNEISEKSEIFDDQFSVERPDGSNFTLKIRSTKLEDSAMYFCASSELGLAGARGDTQYFGPGTRLTVL.

The chain's CDR3 is CASSPPGQGRLPQHF. CDR3 coding DNA: TGTGCCAGCTCCCCTCCGGGACAGGGAAGATTGCCCCAGCATTTT. The V and J genes are TRBV6-6 and TRBJ1-5; 9 bases map to TRBD1. The CDR3 is 15 residues long. V lost 8 bases to trimming and J lost 9 bases; unmatched junction nucleotides: 14. CDR1 MNHNY and CDR2 SVGAGI come from the germline V gene (reference sequence).

V usage is TRBV19 and J usage is TRBJ2-7; possibly TRBD2 for D (5 bases). Germline loops: CDR1 LNHDA, CDR2 SQIVND (reference sequence). This CDR3 is 14 amino acids long. Trimming shortened V by 7 bases and J by 1 base, and 14 bases separated the two germline ends. The CDR3 sequence is CASTESGKSYEQYF. The CDR3 DNA is TGTGCCAGTACCGAGTCCGGGAAATCCTACGAGCAGTACTTC.

V gene TRBV7-3 combines with J gene TRBJ2-3, with 7 bases matching TRBD2. The CDR3 loop spans 14 amino acids. Per germline, CDR1 SGHTA and CDR2 FQGTGA. V was clipped by 4 bases and J by 2 bases; unmatched bases: 3. The CDR3, as DNA: TGTGCCAGCAGCTATGGACTAGACACAGATACGCAGTATTTT. Encoded protein: CASSYGLDTDTQYF.